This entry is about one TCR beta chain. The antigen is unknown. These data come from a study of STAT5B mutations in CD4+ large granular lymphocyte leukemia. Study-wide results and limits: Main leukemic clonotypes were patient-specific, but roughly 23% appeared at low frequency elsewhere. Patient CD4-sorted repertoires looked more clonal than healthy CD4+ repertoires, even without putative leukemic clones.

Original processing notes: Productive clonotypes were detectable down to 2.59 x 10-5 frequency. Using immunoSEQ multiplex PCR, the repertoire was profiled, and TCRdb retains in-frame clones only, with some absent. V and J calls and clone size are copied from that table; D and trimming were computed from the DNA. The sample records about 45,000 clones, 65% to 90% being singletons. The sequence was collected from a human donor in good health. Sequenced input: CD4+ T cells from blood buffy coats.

CDR3 nucleotide sequence: TGTGCCATCAGTACAACAGGGGGCTACGAGCAGTACTTC. It yields the protein CAISTTGGYEQYF. This rearrangement joins TRBV10-3 to TRBJ2-7, with 8 bases aligning to TRBD1. Germline lookup yields CDR1 ENHRY and CDR2 SYGVKD. The CDR3 has 13 amino acids. V lost 5 bases, J lost 3 bases, and 3 bases stayed unmatched.